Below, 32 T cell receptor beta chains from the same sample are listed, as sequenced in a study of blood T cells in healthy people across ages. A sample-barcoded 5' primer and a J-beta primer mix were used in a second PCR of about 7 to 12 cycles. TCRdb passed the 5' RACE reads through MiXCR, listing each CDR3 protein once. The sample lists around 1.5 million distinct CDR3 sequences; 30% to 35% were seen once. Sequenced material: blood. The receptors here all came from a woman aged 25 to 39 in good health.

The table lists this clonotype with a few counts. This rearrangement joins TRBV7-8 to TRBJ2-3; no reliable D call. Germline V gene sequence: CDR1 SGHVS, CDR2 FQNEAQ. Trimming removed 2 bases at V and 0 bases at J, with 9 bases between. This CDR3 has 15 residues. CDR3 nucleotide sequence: TGTGCCAGCAGCTTAACGAGCACTAGCACAGATACGCAGTATTTT. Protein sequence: CASSLTSTSTDTQYF.

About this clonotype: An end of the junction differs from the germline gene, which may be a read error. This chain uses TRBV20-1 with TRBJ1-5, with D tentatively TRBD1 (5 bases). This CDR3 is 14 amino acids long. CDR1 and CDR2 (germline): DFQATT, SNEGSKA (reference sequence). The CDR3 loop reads CNARGREGNQPQHF. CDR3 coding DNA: TGCAATGCTAGGGGTAGGGAAGGCAATCAGCCCCAGCATTTT.

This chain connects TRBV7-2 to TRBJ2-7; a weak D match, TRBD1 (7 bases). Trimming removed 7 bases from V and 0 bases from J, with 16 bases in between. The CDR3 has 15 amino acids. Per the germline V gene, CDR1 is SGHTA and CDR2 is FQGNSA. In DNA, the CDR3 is TGTGCCAGCATCCCAGGGGGACTCCCCTCCTACGAGCAGTACTTC. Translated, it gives CASIPGGLPSYEQYF.

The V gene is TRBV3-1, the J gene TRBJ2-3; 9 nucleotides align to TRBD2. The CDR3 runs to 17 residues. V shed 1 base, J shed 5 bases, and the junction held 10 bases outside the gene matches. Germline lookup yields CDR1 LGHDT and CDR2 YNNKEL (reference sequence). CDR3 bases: TGTGCCAGCAGCCAAGGGTTGAGCGGGGGGCTTGGAGATACGCAGTATTTT. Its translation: CASSQGLSGGLGDTQYF.

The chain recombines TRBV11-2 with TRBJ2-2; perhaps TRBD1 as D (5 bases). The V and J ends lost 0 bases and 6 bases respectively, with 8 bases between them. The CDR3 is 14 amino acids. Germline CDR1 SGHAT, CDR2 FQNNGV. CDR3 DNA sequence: TGTGCCAGCAGCTTAGACAGGGCGGCCGGGGAGCTGTTTTTT. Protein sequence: CASSLDRAAGELFF.

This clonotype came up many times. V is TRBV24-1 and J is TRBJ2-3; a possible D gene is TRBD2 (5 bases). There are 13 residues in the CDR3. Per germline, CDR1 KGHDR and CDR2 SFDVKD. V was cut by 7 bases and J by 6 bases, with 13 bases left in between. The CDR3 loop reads CATRHRGADTQYF. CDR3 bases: TGTGCCACCAGGCACCGGGGAGCTGATACGCAGTATTTT.

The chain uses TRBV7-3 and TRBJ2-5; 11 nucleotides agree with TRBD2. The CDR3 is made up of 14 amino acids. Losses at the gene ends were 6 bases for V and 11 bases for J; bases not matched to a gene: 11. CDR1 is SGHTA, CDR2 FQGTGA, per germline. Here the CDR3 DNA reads TGTGCCAGCAGGGCTAGCGGGGGGCCCAATGAGCAGTACTTC. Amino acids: CASRASGGPNEQYF. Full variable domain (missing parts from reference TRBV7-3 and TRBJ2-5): GAGVSQTPSNKVTEKGKYVELRCDPISGHTALYWYRQSLGQGPEFLIYFQGTGAADDSGLPNDRFFAVRPEGSVSTLKIQRTERGDSAVYLCASRASGGPNEQYFGPGTRLLVL.

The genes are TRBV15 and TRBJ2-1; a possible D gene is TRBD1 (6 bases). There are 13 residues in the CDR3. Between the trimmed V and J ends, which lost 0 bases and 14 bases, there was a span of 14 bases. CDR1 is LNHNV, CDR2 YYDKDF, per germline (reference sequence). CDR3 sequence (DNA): TGTGCCACCAGCAGAGATTTTGCGCAGGGGAAGTTCTTC. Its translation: CATSRDFAQGKFF.

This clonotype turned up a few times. The CDR3 region has the DNA TGTGCCAGCACCCAAGGTTTGCGGGCCCGCTCTGGGGCCAACGTCCTGACTTTC. This sequence encodes CASTQGLRARSGANVLTF. The V and J genes are TRBV6-1 and TRBJ2-6; weak D call: TRBD2 (5 bases). Germline V gives CDR1 MNHNS, CDR2 SASEGT. The V end lost 7 bases, the J end lost 0 bases, and 19 bases lay between the germline ends. This CDR3 comprises 18 residues.

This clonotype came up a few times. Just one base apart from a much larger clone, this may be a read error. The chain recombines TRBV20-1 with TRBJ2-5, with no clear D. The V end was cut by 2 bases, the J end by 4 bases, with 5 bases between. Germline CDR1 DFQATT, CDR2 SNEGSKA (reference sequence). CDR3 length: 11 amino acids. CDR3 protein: CSARPRETQYF. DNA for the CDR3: TGCAGTGCTAGACCCCGAGAGACCCAGTACTTC.

The CDR3 bases are TGTGCCAGCAGCTTAACGGGGACACCCCAAGGGCAGTACTTC. This gives the protein CASSLTGTPQGQYF. J is TRBJ2-5 and V is TRBV11-2; D may be TRBD1 (6 bases). This CDR3 region has 14 residues. V was clipped by 2 bases and J by 11 bases, with 18 bases between them. Per germline, CDR1 SGHAT and CDR2 FQNNGV.

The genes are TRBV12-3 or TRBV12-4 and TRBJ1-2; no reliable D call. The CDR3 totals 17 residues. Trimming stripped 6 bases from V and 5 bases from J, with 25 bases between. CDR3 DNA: TGTGCCAGCAGCCCCCGCGCCGCCACTACCCTTTATTATGGCTACACCTTC. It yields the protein CASSPRAATTLYYGYTF.

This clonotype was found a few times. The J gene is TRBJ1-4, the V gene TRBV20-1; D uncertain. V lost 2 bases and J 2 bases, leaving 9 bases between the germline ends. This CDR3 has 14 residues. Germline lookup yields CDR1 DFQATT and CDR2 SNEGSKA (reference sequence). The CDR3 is CSARKPGTNEKLFF. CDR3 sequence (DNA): TGCAGTGCTAGAAAACCGGGGACTAATGAAAAACTGTTTTTT.

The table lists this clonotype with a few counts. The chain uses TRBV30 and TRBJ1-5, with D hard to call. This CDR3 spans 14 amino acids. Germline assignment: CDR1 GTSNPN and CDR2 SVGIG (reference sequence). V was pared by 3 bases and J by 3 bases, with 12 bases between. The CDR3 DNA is TGTGCCTGGAGCCAAGGGCATTCCAATCAGCCCCAGCATTTT. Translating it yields CAWSQGHSNQPQHF.

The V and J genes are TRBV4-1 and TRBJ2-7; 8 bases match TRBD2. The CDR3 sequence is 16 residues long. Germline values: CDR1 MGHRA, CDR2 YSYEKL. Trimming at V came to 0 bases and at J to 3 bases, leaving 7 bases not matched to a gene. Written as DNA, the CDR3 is TGCGCCAGCAGCCAAGAAGTCGTAGCGGGACTCTACGAGCAGTACTTC. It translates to CASSQEVVAGLYEQYF.

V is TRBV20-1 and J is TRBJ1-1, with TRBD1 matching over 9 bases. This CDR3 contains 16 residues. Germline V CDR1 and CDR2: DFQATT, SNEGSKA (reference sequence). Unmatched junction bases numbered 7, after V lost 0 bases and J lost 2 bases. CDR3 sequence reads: CSARDQEDRGNTEAFF. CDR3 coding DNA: TGCAGTGCTAGAGATCAGGAGGACAGGGGAAACACTGAAGCTTTCTTT.

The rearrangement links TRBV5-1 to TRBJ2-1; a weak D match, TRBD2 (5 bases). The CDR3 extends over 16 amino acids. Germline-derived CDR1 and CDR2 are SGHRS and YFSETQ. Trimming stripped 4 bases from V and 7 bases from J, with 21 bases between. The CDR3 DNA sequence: TGCGCCAGCAGCCACCCGATGGCGGGCGGCCAAAATGAGCAGTTCTTC. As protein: CASSHPMAGGQNEQFF.

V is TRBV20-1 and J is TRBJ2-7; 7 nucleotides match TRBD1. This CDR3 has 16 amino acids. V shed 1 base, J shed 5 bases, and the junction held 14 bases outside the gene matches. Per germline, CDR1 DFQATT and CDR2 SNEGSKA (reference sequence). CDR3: CSARVAAHRGRDEQYF. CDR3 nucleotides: TGCAGTGCTAGAGTTGCCGCACACAGGGGCAGGGACGAGCAGTACTTC.

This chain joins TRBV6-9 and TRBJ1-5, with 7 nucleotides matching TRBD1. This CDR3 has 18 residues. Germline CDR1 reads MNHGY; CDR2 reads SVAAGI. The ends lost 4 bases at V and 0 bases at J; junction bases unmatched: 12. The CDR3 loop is CASSFIGQEIYSNQPQHF. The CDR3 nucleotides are TGTGCCAGCAGTTTTATCGGACAGGAAATATATAGCAATCAGCCCCAGCATTTT.

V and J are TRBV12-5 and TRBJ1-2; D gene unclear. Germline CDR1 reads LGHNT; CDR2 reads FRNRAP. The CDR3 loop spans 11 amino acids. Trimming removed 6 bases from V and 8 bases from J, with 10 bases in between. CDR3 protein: CASGRGRGYTF. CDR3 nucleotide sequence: TGTGCTAGTGGCCGCGGGAGAGGCTACACCTTC. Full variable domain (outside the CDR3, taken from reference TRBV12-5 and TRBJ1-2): DARVTQTPRHKVTEMGQEVTMRCQPILGHNTVFWYRQTMMQGLELLAYFRNRAPLDDSGMPKDRFSAEMPDATLATLKIQPSEPRDSAVYFCASGRGRGYTFGSGTRLTVV.

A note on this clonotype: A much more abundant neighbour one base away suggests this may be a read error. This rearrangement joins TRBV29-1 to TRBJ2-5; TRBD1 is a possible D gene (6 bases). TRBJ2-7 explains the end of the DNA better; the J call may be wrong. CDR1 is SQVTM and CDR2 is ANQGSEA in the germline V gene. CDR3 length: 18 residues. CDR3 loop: CSVEAPGTTVLFLGEQYF. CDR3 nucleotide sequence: TGCAGCGTTGAAGCCCCCGGGACAACAGTCCTCTTTTTGGGCGAGCAGTACTTC.

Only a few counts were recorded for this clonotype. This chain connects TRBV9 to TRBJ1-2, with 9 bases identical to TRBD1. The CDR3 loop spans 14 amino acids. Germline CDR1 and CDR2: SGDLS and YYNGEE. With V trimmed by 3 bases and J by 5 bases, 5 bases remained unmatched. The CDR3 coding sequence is TGTGCCAGCAGCGCGGACAGGGGTGGGTATGGCTACACCTTC. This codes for CASSADRGGYGYTF.

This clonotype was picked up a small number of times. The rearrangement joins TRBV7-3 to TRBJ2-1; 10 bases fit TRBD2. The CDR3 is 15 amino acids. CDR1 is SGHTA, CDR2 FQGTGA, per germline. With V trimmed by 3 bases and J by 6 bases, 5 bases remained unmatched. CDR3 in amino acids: CASSFSLAGVNEQFF. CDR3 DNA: TGTGCCAGCAGCTTCTCCCTAGCGGGAGTCAATGAGCAGTTCTTC.

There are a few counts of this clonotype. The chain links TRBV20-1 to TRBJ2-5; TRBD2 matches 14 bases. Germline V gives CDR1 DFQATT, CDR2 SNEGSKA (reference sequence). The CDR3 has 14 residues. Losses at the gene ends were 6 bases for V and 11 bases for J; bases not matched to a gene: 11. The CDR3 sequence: CSAYTGLAGGEQYF. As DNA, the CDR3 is TGCAGTGCCTACACCGGACTAGCGGGAGGAGAGCAGTACTTC.

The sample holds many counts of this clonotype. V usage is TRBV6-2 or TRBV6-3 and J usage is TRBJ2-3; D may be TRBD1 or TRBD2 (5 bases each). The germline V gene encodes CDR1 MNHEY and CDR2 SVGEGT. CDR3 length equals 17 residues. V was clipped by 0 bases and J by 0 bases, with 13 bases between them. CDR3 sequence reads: CASSYSFGGASTDTQYF. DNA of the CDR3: TGTGCCAGCAGTTACTCTTTTGGGGGAGCTAGCACAGATACGCAGTATTTT.

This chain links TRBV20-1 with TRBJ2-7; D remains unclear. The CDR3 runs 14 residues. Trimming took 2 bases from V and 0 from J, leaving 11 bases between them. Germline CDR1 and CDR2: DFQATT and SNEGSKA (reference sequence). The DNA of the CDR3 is TGCAGTGCTAGAACCCTCTTAAGCTCCTACGAGCAGTACTTC. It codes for CSARTLLSSYEQYF.

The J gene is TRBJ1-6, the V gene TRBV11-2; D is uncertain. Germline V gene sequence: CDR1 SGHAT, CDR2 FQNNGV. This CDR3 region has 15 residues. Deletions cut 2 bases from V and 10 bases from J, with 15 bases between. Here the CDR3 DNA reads TGTGCCAGCAGCTTAAGTGGGGTAGAGAGGTCACCCCTCCACTTT. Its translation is CASSLSGVERSPLHF.

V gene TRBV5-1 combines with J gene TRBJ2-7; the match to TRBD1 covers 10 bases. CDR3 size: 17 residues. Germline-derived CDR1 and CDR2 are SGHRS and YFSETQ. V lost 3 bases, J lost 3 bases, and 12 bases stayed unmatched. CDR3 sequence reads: CASSSTSTGGFGYEQYF. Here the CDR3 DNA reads TGCGCCAGCAGCTCCACTTCGACAGGGGGCTTTGGCTACGAGCAGTACTTC.

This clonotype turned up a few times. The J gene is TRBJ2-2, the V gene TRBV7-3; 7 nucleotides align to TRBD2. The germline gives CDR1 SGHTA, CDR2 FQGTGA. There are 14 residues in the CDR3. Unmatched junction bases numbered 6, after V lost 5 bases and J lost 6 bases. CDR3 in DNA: TGTGCCAGCAGCGACAGACTAGCCGCCGGGGAGCTGTTTTTT. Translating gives CASSDRLAAGELFF.

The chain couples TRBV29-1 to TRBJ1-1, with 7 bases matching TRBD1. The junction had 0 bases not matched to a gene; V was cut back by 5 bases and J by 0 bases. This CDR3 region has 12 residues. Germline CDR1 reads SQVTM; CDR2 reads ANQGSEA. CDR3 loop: CSVQGVNTEAFF. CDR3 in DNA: TGCAGCGTTCAGGGGGTGAACACTGAAGCTTTCTTT.

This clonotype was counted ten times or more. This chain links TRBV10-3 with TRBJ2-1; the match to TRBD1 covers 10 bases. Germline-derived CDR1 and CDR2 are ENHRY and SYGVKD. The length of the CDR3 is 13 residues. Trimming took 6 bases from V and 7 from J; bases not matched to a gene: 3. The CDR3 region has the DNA TGTGCCATCAGAGGACAGGGGGATAATGAGCAGTTCTTC. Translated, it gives CAIRGQGDNEQFF.

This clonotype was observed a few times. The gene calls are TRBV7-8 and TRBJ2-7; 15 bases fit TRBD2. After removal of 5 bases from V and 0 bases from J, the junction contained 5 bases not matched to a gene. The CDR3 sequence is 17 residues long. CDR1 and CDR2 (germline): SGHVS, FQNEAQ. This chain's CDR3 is CASSLGLAGGLSYEQYF. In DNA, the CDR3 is TGTGCCAGCAGCCTGGGACTAGCGGGGGGTCTCTCCTACGAGCAGTACTTC. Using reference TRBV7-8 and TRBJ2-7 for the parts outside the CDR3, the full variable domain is GAGVSQSPRYKVAKRGQDVALRCDPISGHVSLFWYQQALGQGPEFLTYFQNEAQLDKSGLPSDRFFAERPEGSVSTLKIQRTQQEDSAVYLCASSLGLAGGLSYEQYFGPGTRLTVT.